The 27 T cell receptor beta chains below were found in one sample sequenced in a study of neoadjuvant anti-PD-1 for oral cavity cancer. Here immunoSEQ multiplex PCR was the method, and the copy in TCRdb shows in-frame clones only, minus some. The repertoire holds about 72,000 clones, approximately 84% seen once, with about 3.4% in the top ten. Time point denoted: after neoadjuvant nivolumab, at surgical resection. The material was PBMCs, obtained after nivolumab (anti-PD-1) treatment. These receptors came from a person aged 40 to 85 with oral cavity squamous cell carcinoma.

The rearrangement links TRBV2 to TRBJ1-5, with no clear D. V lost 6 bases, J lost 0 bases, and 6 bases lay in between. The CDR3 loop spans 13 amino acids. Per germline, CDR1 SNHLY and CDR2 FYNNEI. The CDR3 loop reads CASRTTSNQPQHF. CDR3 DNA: TGTGCCAGCAGGACGACTAGCAATCAGCCCCAGCATTTT.

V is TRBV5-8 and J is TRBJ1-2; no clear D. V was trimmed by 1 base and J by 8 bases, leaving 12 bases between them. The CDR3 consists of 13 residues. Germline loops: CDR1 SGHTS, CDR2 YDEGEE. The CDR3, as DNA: TGTGCCAGCAGCTTGTGGGTCCCGGACGGCTACACCTTC. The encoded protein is CASSLWVPDGYTF.

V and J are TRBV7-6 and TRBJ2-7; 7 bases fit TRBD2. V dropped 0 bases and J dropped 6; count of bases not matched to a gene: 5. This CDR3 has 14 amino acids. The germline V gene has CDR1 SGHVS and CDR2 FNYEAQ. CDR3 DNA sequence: TGTGCCAGCAGCTTAGCGGGAGGGCCACTCGAGCAGTACTTC. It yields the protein CASSLAGGPLEQYF.

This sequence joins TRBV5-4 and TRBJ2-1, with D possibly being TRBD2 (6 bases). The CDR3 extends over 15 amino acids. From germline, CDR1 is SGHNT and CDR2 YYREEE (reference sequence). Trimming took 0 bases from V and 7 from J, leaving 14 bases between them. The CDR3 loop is CASSLGRGPINEQFF. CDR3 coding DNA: TGTGCCAGCAGCTTGGGGCGGGGTCCTATAAATGAGCAGTTCTTC.

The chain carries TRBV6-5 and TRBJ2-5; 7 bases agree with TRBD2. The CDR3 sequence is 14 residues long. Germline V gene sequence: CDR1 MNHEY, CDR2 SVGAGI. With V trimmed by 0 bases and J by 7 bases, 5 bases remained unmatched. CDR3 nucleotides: TGTGCCAGCAGTTACTCGAGGGAGGGGAGGACCCAGTACTTC. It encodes CASSYSREGRTQYF.

CDR3 sequence reads: CASSLVQGSEKLFF. The CDR3 DNA is TGTGCCAGCAGCTTGGTCCAGGGGAGTGAAAAACTGTTTTTT. The chain combines TRBV7-6 with TRBJ1-4, with D perhaps matching TRBD1 (6 bases). CDR1 and CDR2 (germline): SGHVS, FNYEAQ. This CDR3 has 14 residues. V was pared by 3 bases and J by 7 bases, with 12 bases between.

Here the CDR3 reads CASSSTGSEGYTF. The CDR3 bases are TGTGCCAGTAGCTCTACAGGGAGCGAAGGCTACACCTTC. V is TRBV19 and J is TRBJ1-2; a weak D match, TRBD1 (6 bases). The CDR3 consists of 13 residues. Germline CDR1 reads LNHDA; CDR2 reads SQIVND (reference sequence). Trimming stripped 6 bases from V and 8 bases from J, with 16 bases between. The full variable domain, with the rest looked up from reference TRBV19 and TRBJ1-2, is DGGITQSPKYLFRKEGQNVTLSCEQNLNHDAMYWYRQDPGQGLRLIYYSQIVNDFQKGDIAEGYSVSREKKESFPLTVTSAQKNPTAFYLCASSSTGSEGYTFGSGTRLTVV.

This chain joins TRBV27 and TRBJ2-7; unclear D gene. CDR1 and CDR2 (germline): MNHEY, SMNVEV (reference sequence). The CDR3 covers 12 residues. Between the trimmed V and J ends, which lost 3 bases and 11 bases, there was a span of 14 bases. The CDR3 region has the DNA TGTGCCAGCAGTTTCCTTAGACAACAAGAGTACTTC. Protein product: CASSFLRQQEYF.

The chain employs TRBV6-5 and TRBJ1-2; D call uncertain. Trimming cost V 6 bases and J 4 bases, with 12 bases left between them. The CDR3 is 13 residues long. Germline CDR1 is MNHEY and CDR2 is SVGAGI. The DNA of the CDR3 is TGTGCCAGCAGGTGGTTGGGAGGCTATGGCTACACCTTC. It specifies CASRWLGGYGYTF.

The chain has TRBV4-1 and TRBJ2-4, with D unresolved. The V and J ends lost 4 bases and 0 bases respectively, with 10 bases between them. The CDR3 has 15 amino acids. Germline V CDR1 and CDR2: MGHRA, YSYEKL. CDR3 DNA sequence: TGCGCCAGCAGCCGTGATGTCCTAGCCAAAAACATTCAGTACTTC. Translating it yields CASSRDVLAKNIQYF.

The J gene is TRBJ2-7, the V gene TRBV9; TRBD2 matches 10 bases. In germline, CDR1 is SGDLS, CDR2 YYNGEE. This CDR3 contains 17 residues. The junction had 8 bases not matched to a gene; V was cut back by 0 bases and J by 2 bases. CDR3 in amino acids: CASSVGLGLAGAYEQYF. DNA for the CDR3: TGTGCCAGCAGCGTAGGGTTGGGGCTAGCGGGAGCCTACGAGCAGTACTTC.

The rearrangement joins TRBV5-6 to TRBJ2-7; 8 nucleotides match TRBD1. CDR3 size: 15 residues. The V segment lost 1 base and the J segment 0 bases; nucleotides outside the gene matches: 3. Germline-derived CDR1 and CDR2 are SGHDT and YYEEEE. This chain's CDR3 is CASSLPGQDSYEQYF. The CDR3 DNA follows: TGTGCCAGCAGCTTGCCGGGACAGGACTCCTACGAGCAGTACTTC.

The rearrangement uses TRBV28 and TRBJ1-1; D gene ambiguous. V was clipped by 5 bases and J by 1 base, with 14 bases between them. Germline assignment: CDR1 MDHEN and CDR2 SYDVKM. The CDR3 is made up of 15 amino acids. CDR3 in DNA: TGTGCCAGCAGTGAGGGCGGGAGGGAGAACACTGAAGCTTTCTTT. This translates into CASSEGGRENTEAFF.

This chain's CDR3 is CASSPGTSGHNEQFF. The CDR3 DNA sequence: TGTGCCAGCAGCCCCGGGACTAGCGGGCACAATGAGCAGTTCTTC. V usage is TRBV7-3 and J usage is TRBJ2-1; 12 nucleotides match TRBD2. This CDR3 is 15 amino acids long. CDR1 and CDR2 from the germline V gene are SGHTA and FQGTGA. The V and J ends lost 5 bases and 5 bases, in that order; junction bases with no gene match: 4. Drawing the rest from reference TRBV7-3 and TRBJ2-1, the complete variable domain is GAGVSQTPSNKVTEKGKYVELRCDPISGHTALYWYRQSLGQGPEFLIYFQGTGAADDSGLPNDRFFAVRPEGSVSTLKIQRTERGDSAVYLCASSPGTSGHNEQFFGPGTRLTVL.

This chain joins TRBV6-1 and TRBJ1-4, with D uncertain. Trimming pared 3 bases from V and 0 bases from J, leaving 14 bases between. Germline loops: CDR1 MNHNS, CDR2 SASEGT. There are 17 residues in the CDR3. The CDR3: CASSETIDTPTNEKLFF. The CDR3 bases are TGTGCCAGCAGTGAGACTATCGACACGCCAACTAATGAAAAACTGTTTTTT.

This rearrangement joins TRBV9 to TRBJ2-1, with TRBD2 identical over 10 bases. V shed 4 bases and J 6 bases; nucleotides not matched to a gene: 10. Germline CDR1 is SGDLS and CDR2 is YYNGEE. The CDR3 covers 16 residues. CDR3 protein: CASSTGLAPQPNEQFF. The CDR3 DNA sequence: TGTGCCAGCAGCACGGGACTAGCGCCCCAACCCAATGAGCAGTTCTTC.

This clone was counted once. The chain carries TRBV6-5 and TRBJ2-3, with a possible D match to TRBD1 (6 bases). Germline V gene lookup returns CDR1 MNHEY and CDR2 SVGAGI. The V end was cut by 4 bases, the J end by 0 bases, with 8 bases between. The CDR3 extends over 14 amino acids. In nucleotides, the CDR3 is TGTGCCAGCAGTTTACAGGGAAGCACAGATACGCAGTATTTT. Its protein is CASSLQGSTDTQYF.

CDR3 DNA: TGCAGCGTTGCGGGACAGGGGGCAACGATCGCTGAAGCTTTCTTT. It yields the protein CSVAGQGATIAEAFF. The chain is built from TRBV29-1 and TRBJ1-1, with 12 bases that match TRBD1. The trim removed 4 bases at V and 6 bases at J, leaving 9 bases unmatched. CDR1 and CDR2 from the germline V gene are SQVTM and ANQGSEA. The length of the CDR3 is 15 residues.

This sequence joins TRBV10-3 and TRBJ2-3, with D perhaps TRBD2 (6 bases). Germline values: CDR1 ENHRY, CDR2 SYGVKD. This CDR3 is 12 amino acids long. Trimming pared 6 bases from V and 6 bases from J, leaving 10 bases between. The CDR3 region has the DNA TGTGCCATCAGCCTAGCGAGTGATACGCAGTATTTT. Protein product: CAISLASDTQYF.

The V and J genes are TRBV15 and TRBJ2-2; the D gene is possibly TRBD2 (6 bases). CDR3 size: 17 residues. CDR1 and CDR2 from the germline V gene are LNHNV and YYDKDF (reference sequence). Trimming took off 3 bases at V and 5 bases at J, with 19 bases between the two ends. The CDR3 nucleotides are TGTGCCACCAGCAGGGCCGTGGGTAGCGGCGTGACCGGGGAGCTGTTTTTT. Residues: CATSRAVGSGVTGELFF. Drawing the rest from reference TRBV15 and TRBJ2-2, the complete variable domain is DAMVIQNPRYQVTQFGKPVTLSCSQTLNHNVMYWYQQKSSQAPKLLFHYYDKDFNNEADTPDNFQSRRPNTSFCFLDIRSPGLGDTAMYLCATSRAVGSGVTGELFFGEGSRLTVL.

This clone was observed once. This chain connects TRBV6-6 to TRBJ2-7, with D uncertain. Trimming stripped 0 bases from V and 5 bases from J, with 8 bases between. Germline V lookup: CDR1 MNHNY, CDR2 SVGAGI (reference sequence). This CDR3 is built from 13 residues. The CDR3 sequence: CASSYSRGNEQYF. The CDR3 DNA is TGTGCCAGCAGTTACTCGAGAGGTAACGAGCAGTACTTC.

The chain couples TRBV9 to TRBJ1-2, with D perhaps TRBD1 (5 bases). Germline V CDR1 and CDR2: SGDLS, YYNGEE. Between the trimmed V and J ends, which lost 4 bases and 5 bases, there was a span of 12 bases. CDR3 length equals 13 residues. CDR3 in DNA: TGTGCCAGCAGCTCCCAGCAGGGATATGGCTACACCTTC. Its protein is CASSSQQGYGYTF.

The CDR3 DNA sequence: TGTGCCAGCAAGGTCGGGAACTCTGGAAACACCATATATTTT. Its protein is CASKVGNSGNTIYF. The chain has TRBV6-5 and TRBJ1-3; D uncertain. The CDR3 covers 14 residues. V gave up 7 bases and J gave up 0 bases, with 10 bases separating them. Germline-derived CDR1 and CDR2 are MNHEY and SVGAGI.

The CDR3 DNA follows: TGCGCCAGCAGCTTGGTGGGACAGATAAACACTGAAGCTTTCTTT. Its translation is CASSLVGQINTEAFF. This rearrangement joins TRBV5-1 to TRBJ1-1; 7 bases map to TRBD1. Germline trimming cut 0 bases from V and 2 bases from J; bases unmatched to any gene: 4. The length of the CDR3 is 15 residues. CDR1 SGHRS and CDR2 YFSETQ come from the germline V gene.

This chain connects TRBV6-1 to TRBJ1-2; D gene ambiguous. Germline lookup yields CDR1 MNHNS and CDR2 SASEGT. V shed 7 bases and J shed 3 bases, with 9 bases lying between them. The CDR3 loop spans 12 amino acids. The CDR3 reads CASNRLYYGYTF. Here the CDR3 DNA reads TGTGCCAGCAACCGACTTTACTATGGCTACACCTTC.

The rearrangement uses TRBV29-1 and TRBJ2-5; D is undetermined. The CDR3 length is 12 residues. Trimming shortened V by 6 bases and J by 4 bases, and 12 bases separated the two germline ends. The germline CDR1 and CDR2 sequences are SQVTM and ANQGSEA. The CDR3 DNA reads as TGCAGCGTCGGAAGGCAAGCAGAGACCCAGTACTTC. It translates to CSVGRQAETQYF.

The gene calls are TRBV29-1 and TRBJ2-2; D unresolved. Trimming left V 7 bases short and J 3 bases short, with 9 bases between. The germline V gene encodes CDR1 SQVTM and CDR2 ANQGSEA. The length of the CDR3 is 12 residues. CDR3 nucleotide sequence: TGCAGCGCCGGACCTCACACCGGGGAGCTGTTTTTT. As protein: CSAGPHTGELFF.